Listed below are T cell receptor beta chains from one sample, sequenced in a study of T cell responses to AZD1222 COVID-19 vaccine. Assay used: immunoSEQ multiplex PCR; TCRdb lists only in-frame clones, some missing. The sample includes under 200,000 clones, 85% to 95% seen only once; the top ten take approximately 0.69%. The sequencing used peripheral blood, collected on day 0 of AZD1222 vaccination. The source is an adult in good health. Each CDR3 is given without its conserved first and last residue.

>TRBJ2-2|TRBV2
ASRLTSGSPGELF
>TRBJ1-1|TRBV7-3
ASSPAPGTEAF
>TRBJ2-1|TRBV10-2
ATDELAGYYNEQF
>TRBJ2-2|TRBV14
ASSRWTSGRSTGELF
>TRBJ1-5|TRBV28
ASSFPPRTGSPRDQPQH
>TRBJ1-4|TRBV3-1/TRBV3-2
ASSSWGANEKLF
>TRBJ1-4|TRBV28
ASSLLRKRGTNEKLF
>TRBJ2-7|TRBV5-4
ASSLDRTGYEQY
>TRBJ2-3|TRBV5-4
ASSPRSHRGNTQY
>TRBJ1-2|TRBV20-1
SARRIYGYT
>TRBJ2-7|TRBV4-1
ASSQGEGRYEQY
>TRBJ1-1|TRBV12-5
ASGLPNTEAF
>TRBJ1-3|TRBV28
ASSRGGSGNTIY
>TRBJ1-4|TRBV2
ASRATPGQGGYLGKLF
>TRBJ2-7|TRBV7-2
ASRSLVPRDYTYEQY
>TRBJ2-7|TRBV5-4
ASSLGRGSYEQY
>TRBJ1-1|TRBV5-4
ASSLRNTEAF
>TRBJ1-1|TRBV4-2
ASSAHTVNTEAF
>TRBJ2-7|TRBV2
ASVGPEQY
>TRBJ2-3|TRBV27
ASSYEKMRDTQY
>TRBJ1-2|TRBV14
ASSQVSPGPGGNYGYT
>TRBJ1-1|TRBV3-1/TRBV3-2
ASSQSGQGVGEAF
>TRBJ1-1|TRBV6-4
ASSDSEGTEAF
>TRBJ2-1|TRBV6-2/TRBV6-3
ASSLTLTGGQF
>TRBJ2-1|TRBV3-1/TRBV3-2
ASSQDRYNEQF
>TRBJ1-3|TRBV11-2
ASSTQTELTIY
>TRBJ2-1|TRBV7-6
ASSLSPVGRNEQF
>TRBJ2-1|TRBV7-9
ASSSSPYNEQF
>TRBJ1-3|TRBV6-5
ASGSQAYSGNTIY
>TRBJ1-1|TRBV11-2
ASSLEVGGAF
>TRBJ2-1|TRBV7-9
ASSPRTSGRGEQF
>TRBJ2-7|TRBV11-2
ASSLPSGSRSYEQY
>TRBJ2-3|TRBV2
ASRGLAEGGTQY
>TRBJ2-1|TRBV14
ASSQWGVSSYNEQF
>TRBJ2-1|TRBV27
ASCPTVYNEQF
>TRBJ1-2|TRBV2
ASSPRTGSDGYT
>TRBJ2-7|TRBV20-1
SAIPIYEQY
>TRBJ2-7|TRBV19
ASSTGTSGRVGEQY
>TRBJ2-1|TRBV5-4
ASSFMGTSGYNEQF
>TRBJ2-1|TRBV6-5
ASSYEGGPRNEQF
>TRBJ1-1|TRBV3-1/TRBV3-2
ASSRDTSHTEAF
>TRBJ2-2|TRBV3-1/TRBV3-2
ASSQEGWRERTGELF
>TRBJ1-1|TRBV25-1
ASSDRAMNTEAF
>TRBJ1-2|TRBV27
ASRGDRVPGYT